Below, one TCR beta chain is given with its context. This sample was taken from a study of blood T cell repertoires in COVID-19. Whole-study context: Nucleic acid was either cDNA or gDNA, and it came from T cells, B-cell-depleted T cells, or PBMCs.

The repertoire was sequenced with immunoSEQ multiplex PCR; TCRdb's copy has only in-frame clones and lacks some. This repertoire shows a few hundred thousand clones, around nine tenths found once; its top ten account for 0.85% to 0.95%. V was trimmed by 6 bases and J by 7 bases, leaving 10 bases between them. The CDR3 length is 12 residues. In germline, CDR1 is MNHEY, CDR2 SVGAGI. The sequence came from a woman in her thirties or forties who had recovered from COVID-19. V gene TRBV6-5 combines with J gene TRBJ1-5; D not certain. The sequencing sample was made of peripheral blood. CDR3 protein: CASSRGSQPQHF. CDR3 DNA sequence: TGTGCCAGCAGCCGGGGAAGCCAGCCCCAGCATTTT.